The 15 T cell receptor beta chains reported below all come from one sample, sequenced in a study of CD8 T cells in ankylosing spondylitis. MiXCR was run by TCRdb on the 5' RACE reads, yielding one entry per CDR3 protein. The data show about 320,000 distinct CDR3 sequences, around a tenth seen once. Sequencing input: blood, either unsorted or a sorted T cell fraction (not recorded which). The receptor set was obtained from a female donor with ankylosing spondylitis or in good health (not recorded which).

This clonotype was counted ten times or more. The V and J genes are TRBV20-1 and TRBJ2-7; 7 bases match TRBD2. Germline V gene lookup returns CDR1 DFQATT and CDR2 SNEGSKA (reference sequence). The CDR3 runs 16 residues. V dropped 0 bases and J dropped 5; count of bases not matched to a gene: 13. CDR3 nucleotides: TGCAGTGCTAGAGAAACAGCGGGGATTGGTGTCGACGAGCAGTACTTC. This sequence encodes CSARETAGIGVDEQYF.

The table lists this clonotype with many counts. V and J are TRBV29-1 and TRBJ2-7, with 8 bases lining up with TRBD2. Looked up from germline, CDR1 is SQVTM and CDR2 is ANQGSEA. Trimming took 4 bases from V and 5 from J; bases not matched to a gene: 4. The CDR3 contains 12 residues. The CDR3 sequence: CSVAGGADEQYF. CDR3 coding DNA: TGCAGCGTTGCGGGGGGGGCCGACGAGCAGTACTTC.

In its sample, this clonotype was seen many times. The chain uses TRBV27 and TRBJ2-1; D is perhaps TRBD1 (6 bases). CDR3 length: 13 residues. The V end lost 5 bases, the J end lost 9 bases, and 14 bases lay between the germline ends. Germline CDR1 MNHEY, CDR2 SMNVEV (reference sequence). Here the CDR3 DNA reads TGTGCCAGCAGTCTCTTACAGGGAACTGAGCAGTTCTTC. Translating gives CASSLLQGTEQFF.

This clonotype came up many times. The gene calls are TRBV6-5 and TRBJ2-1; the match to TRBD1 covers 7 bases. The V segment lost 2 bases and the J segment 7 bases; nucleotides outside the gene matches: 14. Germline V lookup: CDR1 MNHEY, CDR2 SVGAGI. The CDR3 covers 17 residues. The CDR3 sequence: CASSYDPPTGIKNEQFF. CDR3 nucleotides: TGTGCCAGCAGTTACGACCCCCCGACAGGGATAAAGAATGAGCAGTTCTTC.

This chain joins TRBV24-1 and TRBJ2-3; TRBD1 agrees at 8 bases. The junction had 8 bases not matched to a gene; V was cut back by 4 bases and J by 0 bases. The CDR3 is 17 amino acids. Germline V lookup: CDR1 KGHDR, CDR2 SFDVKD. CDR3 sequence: CATSDPGQGSSTDTQYF. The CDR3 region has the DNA TGTGCCACCAGTGACCCCGGACAGGGCTCTAGCACAGATACGCAGTATTTT.

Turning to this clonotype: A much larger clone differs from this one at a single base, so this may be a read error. This chain's CDR3 is CSASRGTGEAYNSPLHF. DNA of the CDR3: TGCAGTGCTAGTCGAGGGACAGGGGAAGCCTATAATTCACCCCTCCACTTT. The chain uses TRBV20-1 and TRBJ1-6; 10 positions agree with TRBD1. The CDR3 contains 17 residues. Germline V gene lookup returns CDR1 DFQATT and CDR2 SNEGSKA (reference sequence). V trimming: 3 bases; J trimming: 2 bases; junction bases outside the gene matches: 7.

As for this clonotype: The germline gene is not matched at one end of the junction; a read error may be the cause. The CDR3 sequence is CCARADTTDSGANVLTF. The CDR3 DNA reads as TGCTGTGCTAGGGCTGACACCACTGACTCTGGGGCCAACGTCCTGACTTTC. This chain connects TRBV20-1 to TRBJ2-6; no clear D gene. Germline V gene sequence: CDR1 DFQATT, CDR2 SNEGSKA (reference sequence). CDR3 length: 17 residues.

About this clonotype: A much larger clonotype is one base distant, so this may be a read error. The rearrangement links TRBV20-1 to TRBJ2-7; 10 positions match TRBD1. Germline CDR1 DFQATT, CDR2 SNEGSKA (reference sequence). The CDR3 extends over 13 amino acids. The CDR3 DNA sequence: TGCAGTGCCATGACAGGGGGCGGTTACGAGCAGCACTTC. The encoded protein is CSAMTGGGYEQHF.

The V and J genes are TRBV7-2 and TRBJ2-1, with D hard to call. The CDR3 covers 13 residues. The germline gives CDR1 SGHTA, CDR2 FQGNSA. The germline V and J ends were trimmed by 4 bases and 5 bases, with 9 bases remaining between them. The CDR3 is CASSSLGNNEQFF. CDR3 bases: TGTGCCAGCAGCTCCTTGGGAAACAATGAGCAGTTCTTC.

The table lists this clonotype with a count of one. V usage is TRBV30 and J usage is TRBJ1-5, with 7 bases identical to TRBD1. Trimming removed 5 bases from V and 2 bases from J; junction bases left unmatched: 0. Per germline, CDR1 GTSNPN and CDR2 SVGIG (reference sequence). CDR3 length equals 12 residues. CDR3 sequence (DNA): TGTGCCTGGGGACAGGGCAATCAGCCCCAGCATTTT. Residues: CAWGQGNQPQHF. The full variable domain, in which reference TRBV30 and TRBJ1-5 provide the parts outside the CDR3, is SQTIHQWPATLVQPVGSPLSLECTVEGTSNPNLYWYRQAAGRGLQLLFYSVGIGQISSEVPQNLSASRPQDRQFILSSKKLLLSDSGFYLCAWGQGNQPQHFGDGTRLSIL.

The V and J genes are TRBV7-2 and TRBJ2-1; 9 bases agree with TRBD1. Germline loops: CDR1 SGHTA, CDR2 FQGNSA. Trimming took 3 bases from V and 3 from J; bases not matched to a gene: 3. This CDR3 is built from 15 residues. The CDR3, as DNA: TGTGCCAGCAGCTTCCGACAGGGGGGCTACAATGAGCAGTTCTTC. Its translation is CASSFRQGGYNEQFF.

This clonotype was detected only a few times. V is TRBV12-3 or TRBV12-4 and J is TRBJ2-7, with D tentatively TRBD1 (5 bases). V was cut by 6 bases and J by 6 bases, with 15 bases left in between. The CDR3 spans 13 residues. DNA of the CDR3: TGTGCCAGCAGCCCTAGGGGTCTCGGCGAGCAGTACTTC. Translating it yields CASSPRGLGEQYF.

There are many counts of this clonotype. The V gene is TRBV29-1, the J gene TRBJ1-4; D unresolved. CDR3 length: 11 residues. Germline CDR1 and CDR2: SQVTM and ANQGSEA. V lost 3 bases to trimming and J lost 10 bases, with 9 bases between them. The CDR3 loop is CSVDSTGKLFF. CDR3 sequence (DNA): TGCAGCGTTGACTCCACTGGAAAACTGTTTTTT.

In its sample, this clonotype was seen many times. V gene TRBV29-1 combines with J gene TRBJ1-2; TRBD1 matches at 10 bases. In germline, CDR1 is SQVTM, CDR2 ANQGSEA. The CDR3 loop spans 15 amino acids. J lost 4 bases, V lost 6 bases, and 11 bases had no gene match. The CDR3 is CSVIRDRGSIYGYTF. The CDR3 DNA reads TGCAGCGTGATCCGGGACAGGGGCTCAATCTATGGCTACACCTTC.

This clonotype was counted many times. This CDR3 reads CASSSGTGEDEAFF. In DNA form, the CDR3 reads TGTGCCAGCAGCTCCGGGACAGGAGAAGATGAAGCTTTCTTT. J is TRBJ1-1 and V is TRBV7-9; 8 positions agree with TRBD1. Looked up from germline, CDR1 is SEHNR and CDR2 is FQNEAQ (reference sequence). With 4 bases clipped from V and 7 bases from J, the junction kept 8 bases outside the gene matches. The CDR3 has 14 amino acids.